This T cell receptor (beta chain) is drawn from a study of cytomegalovirus exposure and HLA in healthy donors. Study information: The same platform as the approximately 660 first-cohort repertoires was used for the 110 or so validation repertoires, a later analysis reported.

Points from the study as a whole: Three CMV-associated chains proved CMV antigen-specific in vitro. Investigators reported over 150 TCR beta chains as tied to cytomegalovirus.

The CDR3 has 16 amino acids. Trimming took 6 bases from V and 3 from J; bases not matched to a gene: 8. Per the germline V gene, CDR1 is SGHTA and CDR2 is FQGTGA. The data were produced by immunoSEQ multiplex PCR, yet TCRdb's version contains in-frame clones alone and is incomplete. Here the sample spans about 360,000 clones, 70% to 90% being singletons. In regard to this clone: What it binds is unknown.

This clonotype originated in a woman aged 18-29 years in good health and CMV-seronegative. This chain uses TRBV7-3 with TRBJ2-3; 11 bases match TRBD2. The material sequenced was PBMCs. The CDR3 region has the DNA TGTGCCAGCAGTTTTTTAACTAGCGGGAGAACAGATACGCAGTATTTT. Translating gives CASSFLTSGRTDTQYF.